This TCR beta chain was recorded in a study of vaccination and CD4 T cells after COVID-19. Study at large: Investigators drew the post-COVID samples a median around 100 days after diagnosis, with a range of 35 to 161.

Treatment: approximately 11-day PBMC culture with coronavirus spike peptide pools or control peptides (ViraFEST assay). Following culture for 10 days, CD4+ T cells were isolated by negative selection. Whole-study results and caveats: For convalescent patients, a median around 90% of reactive clones surfaced exclusively after vaccination.

A word on this clonotype: No antigen is known for it.

The Oncomine TCR Beta short-read assay was applied to DNA of cultured CD4+ T cells. TCRdb processed the PCR reads anew with MiXCR; each CDR3 protein has one entry. The data contain about 8,500 distinct CDR3 sequences, around 63% of them singletons. This sequence was found in a human donor who had recovered from COVID-19. The specimen was CD4+ T cells from blood, cultured in vitro.

The DNA of the CDR3 is TGTGCCAGCAGTCCTAGGACAGCCGGAGAGACCCAGTACTTC. Protein product: CASSPRTAGETQYF. The genes are TRBV7-9 and TRBJ2-5, with D tentatively TRBD1 (6 bases). The CDR3 has 14 amino acids. With 6 bases removed from V and 4 bases from J, the gap between germline ends came to 15 bases. Germline V gives CDR1 SEHNR, CDR2 FQNEAQ (reference sequence).